These T cell receptor beta chains were read from a single sample in a study of CD8 T cells in Susac syndrome. In TCRdb, the immunoSEQ multiplex PCR reads were re-called with MiXCR into one record per CDR3 protein. The sample shows roughly 110,000 distinct CDR3 sequences, less than 95% of them seen only once. The material sequenced was CD8+ T cells from PBMCs. The source is a human donor with Susac syndrome. CDR3s leave out the opening cysteine and the closing phenylalanine or tryptophan. Fields, in order: V gene, CDR3 protein.

>TRBV18
ASSPGQGGLF
>TRBV14
ASSQAGELF
>TRBV5-4
ASSLVYPDTQY
>TRBV5-5
ASNGFDVGYT
>TRBV10-2
ASSESIGASYEQY
>TRBV6-2/TRBV6-3
ASSYGPVYT
>TRBV25-1
ASSAGTPYEQY
>TRBV5-1
ASSTWTASYEQY
>TRBV20-1
SAGVAGGPLTGELF
>TRBV9
ASSVQGTGDTEAF
>TRBV2
ASSVTSEDTKNIQY
>TRBV5-1
ASGPGTEHTGELF
>TRBV6-2/TRBV6-3
ASSLGFYEQY
>TRBV9
ASSVGMGGANVLT
>TRBV19
ASSTRMKDNEQF
>TRBV27
ASSLAGLYNSPLH
>TRBV6-5
ASSYSGGDGYT
>TRBV2
ASLGGGYT
>TRBV19
ASSPSLGGNQPQH
>TRBV29-1
SVVGTSGYEQY
>TRBV7-2
ASSLQRADTPSSTDTQY
>TRBV4-1
ASSPGTSGTGELF
>TRBV12-3/TRBV12-4
ASSTTGGRGNEQF
>TRBV5-4
ASSHDPTGSTNSPLH
>TRBV9
ASSSSGGQAKNIQY
>TRBV19
ASRRGGAIDGYT
>TRBV27
ASSPSGTFYEQY
>TRBV27
ASSLGRGKTQY
>TRBV5-4
ASSYRDRDEKLF
>TRBV29-1
SVLRPGQVNYEQY
>TRBV5-4
ASSPGTKEQY
>TRBV9
ASSLGPVYNEQF
>TRBV3-1
ASSQEVGRGTEAF
>TRBV4-1
ASSQGTLSEETQY
>TRBV20-1
SARAAAPRPYYEQY
>TRBV2
ASSEGGSYGYT
>TRBV4-3
ASSRTDENTEAF
>TRBV4-2
ASSQGGGPDTQY
>TRBV15
ATSRGQRTEAF
>TRBV12-3/TRBV12-4
ASSSWTGTDTIY
>TRBV7-9
ASSSPDRSYEQY